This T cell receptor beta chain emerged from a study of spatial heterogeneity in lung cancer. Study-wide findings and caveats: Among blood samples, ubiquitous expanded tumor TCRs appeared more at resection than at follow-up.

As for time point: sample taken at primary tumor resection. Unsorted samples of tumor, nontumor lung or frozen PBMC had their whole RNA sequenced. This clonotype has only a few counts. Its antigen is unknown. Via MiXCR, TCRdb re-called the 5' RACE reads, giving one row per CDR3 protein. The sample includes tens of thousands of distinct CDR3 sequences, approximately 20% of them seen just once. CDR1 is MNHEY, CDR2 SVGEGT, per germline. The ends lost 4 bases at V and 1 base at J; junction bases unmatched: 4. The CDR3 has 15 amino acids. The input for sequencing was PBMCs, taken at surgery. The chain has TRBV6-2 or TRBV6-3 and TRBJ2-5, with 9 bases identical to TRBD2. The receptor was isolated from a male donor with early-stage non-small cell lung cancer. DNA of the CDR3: TGTGCCAGCAGTTTCCTAGCGGGGCGCCAAGAGACCCAGTACTTC. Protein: CASSFLAGRQETQYF.